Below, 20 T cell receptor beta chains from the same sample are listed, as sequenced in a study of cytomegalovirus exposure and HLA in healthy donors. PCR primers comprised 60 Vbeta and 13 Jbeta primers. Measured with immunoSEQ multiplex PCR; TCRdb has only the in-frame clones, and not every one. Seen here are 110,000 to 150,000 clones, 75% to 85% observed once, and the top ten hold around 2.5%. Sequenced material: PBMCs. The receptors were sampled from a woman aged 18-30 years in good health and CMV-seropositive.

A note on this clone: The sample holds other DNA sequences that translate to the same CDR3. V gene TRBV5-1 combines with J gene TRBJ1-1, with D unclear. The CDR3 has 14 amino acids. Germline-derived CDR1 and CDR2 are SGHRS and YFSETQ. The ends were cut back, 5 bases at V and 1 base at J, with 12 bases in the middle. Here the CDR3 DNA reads TGCGCCAGCAGACTAGCTACGGGGAACACTGAAGCTTTCTTT. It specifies CASRLATGNTEAFF.

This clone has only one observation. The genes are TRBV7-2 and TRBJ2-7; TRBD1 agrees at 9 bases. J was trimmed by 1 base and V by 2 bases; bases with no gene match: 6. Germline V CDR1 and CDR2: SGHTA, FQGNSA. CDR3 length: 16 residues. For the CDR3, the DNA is TGTGCCAGCAGCTTACACGCCGGGACAGGGTCCTACGAGCAGTACTTC. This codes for CASSLHAGTGSYEQYF.

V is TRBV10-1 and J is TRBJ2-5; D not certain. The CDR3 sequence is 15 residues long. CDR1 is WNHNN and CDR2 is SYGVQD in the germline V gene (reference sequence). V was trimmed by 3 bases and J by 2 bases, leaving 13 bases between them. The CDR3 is CASSEDPPGQETQYF. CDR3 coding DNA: TGCGCCAGCAGTGAAGATCCCCCCGGGCAAGAGACCCAGTACTTC.

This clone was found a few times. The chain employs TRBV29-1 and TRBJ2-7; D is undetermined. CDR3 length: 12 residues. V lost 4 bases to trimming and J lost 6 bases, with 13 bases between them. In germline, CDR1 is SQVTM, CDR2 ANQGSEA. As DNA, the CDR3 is TGCAGCGTTGCGCGGTCAACGGGCGAGCAGTACTTC. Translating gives CSVARSTGEQYF.

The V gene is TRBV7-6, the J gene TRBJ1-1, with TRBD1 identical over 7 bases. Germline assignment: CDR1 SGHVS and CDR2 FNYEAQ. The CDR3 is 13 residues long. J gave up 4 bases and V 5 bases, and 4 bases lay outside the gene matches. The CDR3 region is CASSTTGVTEAFF. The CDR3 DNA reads TGTGCCAGCAGCACTACAGGGGTCACTGAAGCTTTCTTT. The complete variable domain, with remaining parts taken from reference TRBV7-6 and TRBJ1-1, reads GAGVSQSPRYKVTKRGQDVALRCDPISGHVSLYWYRQALGQGPEFLTYFNYEAQQDKSGLPNDRFSAERPEGSISTLTIQRTEQRDSAMYRCASSTTGVTEAFFGQGTRLTVV.

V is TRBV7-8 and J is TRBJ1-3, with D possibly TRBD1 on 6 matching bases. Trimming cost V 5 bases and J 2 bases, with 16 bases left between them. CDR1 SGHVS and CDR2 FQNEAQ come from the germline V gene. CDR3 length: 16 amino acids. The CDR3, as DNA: TGTGCCAGCAGCCTCCAAATTGGGGGCGCTGGAAACACCATATATTTT. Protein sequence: CASSLQIGGAGNTIYF.

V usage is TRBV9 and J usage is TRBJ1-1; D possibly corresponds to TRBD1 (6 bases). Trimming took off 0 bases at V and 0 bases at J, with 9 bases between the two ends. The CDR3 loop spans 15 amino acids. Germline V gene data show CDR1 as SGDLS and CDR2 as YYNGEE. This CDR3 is CASSVEGGLNTEAFF. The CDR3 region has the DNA TGTGCCAGCAGCGTAGAGGGGGGGCTGAACACTGAAGCTTTCTTT.

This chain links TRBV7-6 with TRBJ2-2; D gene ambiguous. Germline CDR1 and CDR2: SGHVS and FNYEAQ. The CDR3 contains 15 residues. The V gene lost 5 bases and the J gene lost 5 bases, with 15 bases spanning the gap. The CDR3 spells CASSLTPGSTGELFF. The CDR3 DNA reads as TGTGCCAGCAGCCTAACCCCCGGGTCTACCGGGGAGCTGTTTTTT.

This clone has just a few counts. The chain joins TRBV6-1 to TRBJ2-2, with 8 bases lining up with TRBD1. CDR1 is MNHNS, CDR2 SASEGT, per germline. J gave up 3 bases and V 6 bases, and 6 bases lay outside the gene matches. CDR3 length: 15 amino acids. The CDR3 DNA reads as TGTGCCAGCAGCCGCGGGACAGGCGACACCGGGGAGCTGTTTTTT. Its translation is CASSRGTGDTGELFF.

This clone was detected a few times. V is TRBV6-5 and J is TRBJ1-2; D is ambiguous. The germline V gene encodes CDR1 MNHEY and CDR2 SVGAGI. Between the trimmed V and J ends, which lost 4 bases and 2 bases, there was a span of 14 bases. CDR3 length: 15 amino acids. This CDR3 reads CASSSRDSINYGYTF. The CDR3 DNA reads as TGTGCCAGCAGTTCCCGGGATTCGATAAACTATGGCTACACCTTC.

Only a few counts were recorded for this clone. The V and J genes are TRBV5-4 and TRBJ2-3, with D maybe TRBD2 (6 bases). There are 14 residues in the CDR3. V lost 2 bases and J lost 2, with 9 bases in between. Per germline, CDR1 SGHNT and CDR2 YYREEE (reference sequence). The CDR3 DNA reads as TGTGCCAGCAGCTTTGGGGGGACCACAGATACGCAGTATTTT. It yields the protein CASSFGGTTDTQYF.

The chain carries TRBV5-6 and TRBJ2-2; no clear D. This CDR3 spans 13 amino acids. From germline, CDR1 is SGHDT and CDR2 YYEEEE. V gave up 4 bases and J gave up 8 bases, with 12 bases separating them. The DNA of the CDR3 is TGTGCCAGCAGCGCACGCGGAGTGGGGGAGCTGTTTTTT. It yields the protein CASSARGVGELFF.

The CDR3 loop is CASSLVAGDTEAFF. The CDR3 nucleotides read TGTGCCAGCAGCTTAGTCGCGGGCGATACTGAAGCTTTCTTT. V usage is TRBV7-9 and J usage is TRBJ1-1, with no clear D. The length of the CDR3 is 14 residues. V was shortened by 1 base and J by 5 bases, with 11 bases between the two germline ends. The germline V gene has CDR1 SEHNR and CDR2 FQNEAQ (reference sequence).

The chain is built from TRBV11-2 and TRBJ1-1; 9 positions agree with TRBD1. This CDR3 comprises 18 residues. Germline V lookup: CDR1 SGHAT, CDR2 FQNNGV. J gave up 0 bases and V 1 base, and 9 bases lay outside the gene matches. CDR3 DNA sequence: TGTGCCAGCAGCTTAGCGCACAGGGGGCGCCGGATGAACACTGAAGCTTTCTTT. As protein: CASSLAHRGRRMNTEAFF. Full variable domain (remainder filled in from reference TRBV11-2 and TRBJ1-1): EAGVAQSPRYKIIEKRQSVAFWCNPISGHATLYWYQQILGQGPKLLIQFQNNGVVDDSQLPKDRFSAERLKGVDSTLKIQPAKLEDSAVYLCASSLAHRGRRMNTEAFFGQGTRLTVV.

CDR3 DNA: TGCGCCAGCAGCGGGGGGACAGGCGATGACGAGCAGTACTTC. Residues: CASSGGTGDDEQYF. The chain is built from TRBV5-1 and TRBJ2-5; 8 nucleotides align to TRBD1. The tail of the sequence fits TRBJ2-7 better, so the J call may be wrong. The CDR3 runs 14 residues. CDR1 is SGHRS, CDR2 YFSETQ, per germline.

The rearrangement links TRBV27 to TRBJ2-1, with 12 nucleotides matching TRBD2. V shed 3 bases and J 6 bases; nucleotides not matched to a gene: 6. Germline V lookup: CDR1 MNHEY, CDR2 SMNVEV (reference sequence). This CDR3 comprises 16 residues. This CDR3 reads CASSFGGLAGGNEQFF. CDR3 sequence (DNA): TGTGCCAGCAGTTTTGGGGGACTAGCGGGTGGCAATGAGCAGTTCTTC.

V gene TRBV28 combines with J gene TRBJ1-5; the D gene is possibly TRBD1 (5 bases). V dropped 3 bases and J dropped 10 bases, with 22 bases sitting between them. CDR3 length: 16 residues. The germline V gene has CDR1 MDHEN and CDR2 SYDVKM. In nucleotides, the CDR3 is TGTGCCAGCAGTTTTCCGGGCGACAGCCACATCAATCCCCAGCATTTT. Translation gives CASSFPGDSHINPQHF.

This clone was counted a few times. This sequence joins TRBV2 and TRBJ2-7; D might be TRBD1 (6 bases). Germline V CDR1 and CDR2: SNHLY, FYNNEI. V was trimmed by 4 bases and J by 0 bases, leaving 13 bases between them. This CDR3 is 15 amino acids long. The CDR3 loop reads CASSVLGASSYEQYF. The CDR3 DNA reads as TGTGCCAGCAGTGTGCTGGGGGCGAGCTCCTACGAGCAGTACTTC.

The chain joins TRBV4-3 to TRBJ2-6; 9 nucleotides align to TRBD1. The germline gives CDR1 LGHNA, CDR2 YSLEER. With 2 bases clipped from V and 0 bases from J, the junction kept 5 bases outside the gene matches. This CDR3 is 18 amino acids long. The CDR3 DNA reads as TGCGCCAGCAGCCAAACAGGGGGCGCTTCCTCTGGGGCCAACGTCCTGACTTTC. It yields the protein CASSQTGGASSGANVLTF.

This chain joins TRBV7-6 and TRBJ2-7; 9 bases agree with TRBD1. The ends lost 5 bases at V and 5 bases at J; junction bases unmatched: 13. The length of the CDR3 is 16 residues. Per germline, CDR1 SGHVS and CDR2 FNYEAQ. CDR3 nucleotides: TGTGCCAGCAGCCCTCGTCTAGGGACAGGGAGCGACGAGCAGTACTTC. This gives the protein CASSPRLGTGSDEQYF.